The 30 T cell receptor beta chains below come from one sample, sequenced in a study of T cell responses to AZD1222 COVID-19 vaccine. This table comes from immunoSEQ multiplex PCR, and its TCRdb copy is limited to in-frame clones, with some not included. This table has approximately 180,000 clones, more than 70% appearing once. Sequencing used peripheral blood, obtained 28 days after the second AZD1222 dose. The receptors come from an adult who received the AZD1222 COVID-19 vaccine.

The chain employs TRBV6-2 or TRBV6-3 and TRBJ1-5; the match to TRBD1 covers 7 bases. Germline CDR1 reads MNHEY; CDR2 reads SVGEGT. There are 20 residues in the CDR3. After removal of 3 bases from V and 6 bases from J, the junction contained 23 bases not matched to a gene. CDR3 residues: CASSYHTATAYRGWVQPQHF. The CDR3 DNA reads TGTGCCAGCAGTTATCACACGGCAACGGCTTACAGGGGATGGGTTCAGCCCCAGCATTTT.

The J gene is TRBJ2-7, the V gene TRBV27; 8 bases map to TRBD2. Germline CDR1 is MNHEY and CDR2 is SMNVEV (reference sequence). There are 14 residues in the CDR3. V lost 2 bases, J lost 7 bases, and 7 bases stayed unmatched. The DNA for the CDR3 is TGTGCCAGCAGTTTAAGGACTAGCTCCTTTGAGCAGTACTTC. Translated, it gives CASSLRTSSFEQYF.

CDR3: CASSLGYEASPLHF. As DNA, the CDR3 is TGTGCCAGCAGCTTAGGCTACGAGGCCTCACCCCTCCACTTT. This chain uses TRBV7-9 with TRBJ1-6; D is unresolved. This CDR3 has 14 residues. The germline V and J ends were trimmed by 1 base and 10 bases, with 11 bases remaining between them. Germline V gives CDR1 SEHNR, CDR2 FQNEAQ (reference sequence).

The CDR3 here is CASSWTSGSLNEQFF. The CDR3 coding sequence is TGCGCCAGCAGCTGGACTAGCGGGAGTCTCAATGAGCAGTTCTTC. The rearrangement links TRBV5-1 to TRBJ2-1; 13 positions agree with TRBD2. Germline values: CDR1 SGHRS, CDR2 YFSETQ. The CDR3 length is 15 residues. Trimming took 3 bases from V and 6 from J; bases not matched to a gene: 3.

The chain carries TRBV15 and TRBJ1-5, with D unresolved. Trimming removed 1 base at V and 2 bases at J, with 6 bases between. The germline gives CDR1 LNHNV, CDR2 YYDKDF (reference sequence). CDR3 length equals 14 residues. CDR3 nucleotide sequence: TGTGCCACCAGCAGAGTGGGTGGCAATCAGCCCCAGCATTTT. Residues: CATSRVGGNQPQHF.

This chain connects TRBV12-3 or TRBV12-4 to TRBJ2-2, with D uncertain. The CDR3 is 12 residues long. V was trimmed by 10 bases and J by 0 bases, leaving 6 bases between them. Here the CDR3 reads CAIRPNTGELFF. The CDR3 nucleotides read TGTGCCATCCGTCCGAACACCGGGGAGCTGTTTTTT.

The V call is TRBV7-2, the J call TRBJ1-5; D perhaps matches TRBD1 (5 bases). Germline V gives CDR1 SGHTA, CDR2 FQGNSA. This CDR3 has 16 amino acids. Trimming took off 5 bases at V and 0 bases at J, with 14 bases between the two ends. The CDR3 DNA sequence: TGTGCCAGCAGCACGACAGTGGGGGTTAGCAATCAGCCCCAGCATTTT. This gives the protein CASSTTVGVSNQPQHF.

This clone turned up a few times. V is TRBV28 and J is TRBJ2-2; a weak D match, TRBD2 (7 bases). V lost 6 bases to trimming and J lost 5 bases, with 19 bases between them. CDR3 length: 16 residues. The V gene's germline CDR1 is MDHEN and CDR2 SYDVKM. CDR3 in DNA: TGTGCCAGCAGCTGGGGGGCGGGAGTAGAGACCGGGGAGCTGTTTTTT. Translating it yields CASSWGAGVETGELFF.

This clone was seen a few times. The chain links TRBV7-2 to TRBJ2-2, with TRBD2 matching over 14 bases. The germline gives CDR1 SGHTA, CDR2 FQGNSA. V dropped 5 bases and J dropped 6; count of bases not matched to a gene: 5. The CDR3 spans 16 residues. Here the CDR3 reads CASSTGLAGVSGELFF. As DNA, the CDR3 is TGTGCCAGCAGCACGGGACTAGCGGGAGTGTCCGGGGAGCTGTTTTTT.

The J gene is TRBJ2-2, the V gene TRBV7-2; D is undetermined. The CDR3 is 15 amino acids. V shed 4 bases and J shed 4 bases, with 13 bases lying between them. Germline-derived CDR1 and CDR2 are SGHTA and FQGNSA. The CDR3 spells CASSSPALPTGELFF. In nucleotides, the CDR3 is TGTGCCAGCAGCTCTCCGGCTTTACCCACCGGGGAGCTGTTTTTT.

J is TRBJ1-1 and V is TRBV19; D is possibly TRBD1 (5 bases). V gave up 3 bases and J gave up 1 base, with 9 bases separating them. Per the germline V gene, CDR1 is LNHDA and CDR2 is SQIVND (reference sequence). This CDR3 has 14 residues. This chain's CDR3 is CASSIGGWNTEAFF. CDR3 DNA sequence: TGTGCCAGTAGTATCGGGGGATGGAACACTGAAGCTTTCTTT.

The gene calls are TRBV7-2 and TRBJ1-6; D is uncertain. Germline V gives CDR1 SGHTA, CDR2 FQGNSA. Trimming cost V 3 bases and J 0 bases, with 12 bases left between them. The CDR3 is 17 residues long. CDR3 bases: TGTGCCAGCAGCTTCAGGTTAACGAGCTCCTATAATTCACCCCTCCACTTT. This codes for CASSFRLTSSYNSPLHF.

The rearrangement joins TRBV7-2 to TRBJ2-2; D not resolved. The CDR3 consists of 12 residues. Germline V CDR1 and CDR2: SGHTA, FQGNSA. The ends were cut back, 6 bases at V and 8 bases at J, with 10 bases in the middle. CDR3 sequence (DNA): TGTGCCAGCAGTCTCGTCAGAGGGGAGCTGTTTTTT. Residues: CASSLVRGELFF.

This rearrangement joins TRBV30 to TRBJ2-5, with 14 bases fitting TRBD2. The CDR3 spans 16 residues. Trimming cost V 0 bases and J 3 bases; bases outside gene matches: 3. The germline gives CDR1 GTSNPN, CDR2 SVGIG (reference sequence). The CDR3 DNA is TGTGCCTGGAGTGTTCCGGGACTAGCGGGAGAAGAGACCCAGTACTTC. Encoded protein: CAWSVPGLAGEETQYF. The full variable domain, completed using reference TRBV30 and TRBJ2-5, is SQTIHQWPATLVQPVGSPLSLECTVEGTSNPNLYWYRQAAGRGLQLLFYSVGIGQISSEVPQNLSASRPQDRQFILSSKKLLLSDSGFYLCAWSVPGLAGEETQYFGPGTRLLVL.

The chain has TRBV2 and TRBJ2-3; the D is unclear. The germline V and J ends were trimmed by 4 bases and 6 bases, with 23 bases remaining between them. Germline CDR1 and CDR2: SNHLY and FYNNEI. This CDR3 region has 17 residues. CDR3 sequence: CASSGTPERLSGDTQYF. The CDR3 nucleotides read TGTGCCAGCAGTGGGACCCCGGAGCGTCTGAGTGGTGATACGCAGTATTTT.

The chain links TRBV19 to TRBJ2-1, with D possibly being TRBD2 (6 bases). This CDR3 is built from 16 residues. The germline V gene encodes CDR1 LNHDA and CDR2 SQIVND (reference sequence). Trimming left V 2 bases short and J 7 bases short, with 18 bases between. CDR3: CASSIFGGGKANEQFF. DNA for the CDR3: TGTGCCAGTAGTATATTTGGGGGAGGTAAGGCGAATGAGCAGTTCTTC.

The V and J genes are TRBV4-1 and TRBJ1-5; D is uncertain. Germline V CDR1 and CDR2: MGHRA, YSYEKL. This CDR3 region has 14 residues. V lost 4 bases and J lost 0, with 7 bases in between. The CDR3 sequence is CASSRGISNQPQHF. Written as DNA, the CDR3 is TGCGCCAGCAGCCGCGGGATTAGCAATCAGCCCCAGCATTTT.

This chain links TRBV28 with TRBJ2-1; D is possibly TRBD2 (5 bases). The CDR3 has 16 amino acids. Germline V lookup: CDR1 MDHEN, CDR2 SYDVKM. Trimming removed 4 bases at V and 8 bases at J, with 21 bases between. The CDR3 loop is CASSSATRLREHEQFF. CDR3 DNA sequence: TGTGCCAGCAGTTCCGCGACACGCCTAAGGGAGCATGAGCAGTTCTTC.

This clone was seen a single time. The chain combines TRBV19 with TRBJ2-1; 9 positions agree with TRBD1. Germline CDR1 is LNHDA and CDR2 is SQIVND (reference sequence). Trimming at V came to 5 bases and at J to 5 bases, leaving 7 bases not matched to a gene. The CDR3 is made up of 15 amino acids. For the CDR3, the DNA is TGTGCCAGTAGTTCCGGGACAGGGCCCAACAATGAGCAGTTCTTC. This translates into CASSSGTGPNNEQFF.

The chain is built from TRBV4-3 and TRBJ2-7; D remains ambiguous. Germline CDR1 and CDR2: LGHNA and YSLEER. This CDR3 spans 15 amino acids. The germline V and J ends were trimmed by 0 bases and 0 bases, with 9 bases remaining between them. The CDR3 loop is CASSQDYVSSYEQYF. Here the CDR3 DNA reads TGCGCCAGCAGCCAAGATTATGTCAGCTCCTACGAGCAGTACTTC.

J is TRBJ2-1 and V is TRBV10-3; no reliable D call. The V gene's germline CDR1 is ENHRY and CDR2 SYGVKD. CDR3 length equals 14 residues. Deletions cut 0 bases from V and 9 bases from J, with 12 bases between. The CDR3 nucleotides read TGTGCCATCAGTGAGTCGTACTATCCTCCTGAGCAGTTCTTC. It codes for CAISESYYPPEQFF.

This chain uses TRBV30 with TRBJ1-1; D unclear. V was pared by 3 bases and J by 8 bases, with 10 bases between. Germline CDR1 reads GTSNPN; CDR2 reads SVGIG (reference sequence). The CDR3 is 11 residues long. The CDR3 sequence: CAWREAGEAFF. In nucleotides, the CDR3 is TGTGCCTGGAGGGAGGCCGGAGAAGCTTTCTTT.

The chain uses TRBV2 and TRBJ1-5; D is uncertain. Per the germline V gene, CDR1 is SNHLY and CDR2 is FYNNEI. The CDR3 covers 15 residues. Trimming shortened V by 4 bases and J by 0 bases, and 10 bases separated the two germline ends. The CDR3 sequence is CASSVAPYSNQPQHF. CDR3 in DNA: TGTGCCAGCAGTGTAGCTCCCTATAGCAATCAGCCCCAGCATTTT.

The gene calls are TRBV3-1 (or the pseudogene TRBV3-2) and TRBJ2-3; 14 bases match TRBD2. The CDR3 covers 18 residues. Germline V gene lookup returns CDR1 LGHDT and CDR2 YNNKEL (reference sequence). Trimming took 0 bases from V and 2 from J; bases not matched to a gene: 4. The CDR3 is CASSQDGTSGSYTDTQYF. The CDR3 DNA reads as TGTGCCAGCAGCCAAGATGGGACTAGCGGGAGTTACACAGATACGCAGTATTTT.

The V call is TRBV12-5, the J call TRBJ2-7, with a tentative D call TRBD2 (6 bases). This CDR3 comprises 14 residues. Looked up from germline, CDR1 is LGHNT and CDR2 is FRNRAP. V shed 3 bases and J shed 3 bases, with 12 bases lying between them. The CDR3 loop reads CASGFGTFDYEQYF. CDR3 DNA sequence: TGTGCTAGTGGTTTCGGGACTTTCGACTACGAGCAGTACTTC.

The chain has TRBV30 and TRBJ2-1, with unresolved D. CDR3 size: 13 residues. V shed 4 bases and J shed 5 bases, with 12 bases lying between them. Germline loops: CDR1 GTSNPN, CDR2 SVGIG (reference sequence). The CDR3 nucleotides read TGTGCCTGGACGCCTCGGGCCGACAATGAGCAGTTCTTC. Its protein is CAWTPRADNEQFF.

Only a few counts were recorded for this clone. The CDR3 sequence: CAWGHSGANVLTF. The CDR3 DNA follows: TGTGCCTGGGGACACTCTGGGGCCAACGTCCTGACTTTC. The chain employs TRBV30 and TRBJ2-6; the D gene is possibly TRBD1 (5 bases). Per the germline V gene, CDR1 is GTSNPN and CDR2 is SVGIG (reference sequence). The V and J ends lost 5 bases and 0 bases respectively, with 5 bases between them. The CDR3 is 13 residues long.

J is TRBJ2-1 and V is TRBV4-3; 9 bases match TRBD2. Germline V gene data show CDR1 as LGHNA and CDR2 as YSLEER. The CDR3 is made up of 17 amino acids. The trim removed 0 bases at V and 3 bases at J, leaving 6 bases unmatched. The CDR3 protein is CASSQETEREVYNEQFF. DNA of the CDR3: TGCGCCAGCAGCCAAGAGACGGAGCGGGAGGTCTACAATGAGCAGTTCTTC.

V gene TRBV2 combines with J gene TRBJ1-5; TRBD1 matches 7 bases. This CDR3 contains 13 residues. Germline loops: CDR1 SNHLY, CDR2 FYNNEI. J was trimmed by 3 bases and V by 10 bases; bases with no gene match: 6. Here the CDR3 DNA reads TGTGCCACCCGGACAGGCCTCAATCAGCCCCAGCATTTT. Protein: CATRTGLNQPQHF.

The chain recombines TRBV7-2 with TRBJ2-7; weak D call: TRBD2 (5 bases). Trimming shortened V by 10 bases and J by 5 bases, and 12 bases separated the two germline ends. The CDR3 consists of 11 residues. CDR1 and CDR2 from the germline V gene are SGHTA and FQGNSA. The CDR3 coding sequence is TGTGCCACCCGAGGGTACGACGAGCAGTACTTC. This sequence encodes CATRGYDEQYF.